This TCR beta chain is from a study of early T cells in non-severe SARS-CoV-2 infection. Germline values: CDR1 ENHRY, CDR2 SYGVKD. The CDR3 consists of 14 residues. Trimming stripped 6 bases from V and 4 bases from J, with 15 bases between. The protocol attached unique molecular identifiers to individual cDNA molecules. TCRdb re-called the 5' RACE reads with MiXCR, one entry per CDR3 protein. The sample holds tens of thousands of distinct CDR3 sequences, 4.8% seen once. The V call is TRBV10-3, the J call TRBJ1-2; tentative D call: TRBD1 (6 bases). Source material: whole blood. This sequence originates from an adult who was a healthcare worker with PCR-confirmed SARS-CoV-2 infection or an uninfected control (not recorded which). CDR3 sequence (DNA): TGTGCCATCAGCGCCACAGGGTTCCCCTATGGCTACACCTTC. Translated, it gives CAISATGFPYGYTF.